The 2 T cell receptor beta chains given below trace back to one sample, sequenced in a study of neoadjuvant nivolumab and ipilimumab in lung cancer. Only in-frame clones appear in the TCRdb table, and some are missing; sequencing was by immunoSEQ multiplex PCR. The sample consists of around 30,000 clones, 83% of them appearing once. The starting material was tumor tissue, obtained after neoadjuvant nivolumab, alone or with ipilimumab, at or shortly before surgery. These TCRs come from an adult with non-small cell lung cancer.

This clone was detected once. This chain joins TRBV9 and TRBJ1-2; D unclear. The V gene's germline CDR1 is SGDLS and CDR2 YYNGEE. V lost 1 base, J lost 8 bases, and 9 bases lay in between. This CDR3 comprises 12 residues. This CDR3 is CASSVWGHGYTF. CDR3 in DNA: TGTGCCAGCAGCGTATGGGGTCACGGCTACACCTTC.

This clone was seen once. The CDR3 coding sequence is TGTGCCAGCAGCTTATCAGGGGAGACCCAGTACTTC. Translated: CASSLSGETQYF. This sequence joins TRBV7-6 and TRBJ2-5, with D possibly TRBD1 on 5 matching bases. Germline V CDR1 and CDR2: SGHVS, FNYEAQ. The CDR3 spans 12 residues. Trimming pared 2 bases from V and 5 bases from J, leaving 6 bases between.